This T cell receptor (beta chain) was identified in a study of T cells in localized non-small cell lung cancer. TCRdb's table, derived via immunoSEQ multiplex PCR, lists solely in-frame clones and lacks some. The sample consists of under 35,000 clones, around 93% of them appearing once. Germline V gene lookup returns CDR1 LNHDA and CDR2 SQIVND (reference sequence). This CDR3 has 14 residues. Trimming cost V 5 bases and J 3 bases; bases outside gene matches: 5. Study results and caveats: Higher blood T cell density went with longer overall survival. Clonality of T cells reached its maximum in uninvolved adjacent lung, surpassing tumor.

Comment on this clone: Its specificity is not known.

Sample: peripheral blood mononuclear cells, taken before any cancer treatment. V usage is TRBV19 and J usage is TRBJ1-2; 8 nucleotides agree with TRBD1. This TCR was sampled from a female donor over 55 with stage II lung adenocarcinoma. CDR3: CASSPGGADYGYTF. The CDR3 DNA is TGTGCCAGTAGTCCAGGGGGCGCGGACTATGGCTACACCTTC.